The sequence of this T cell receptor beta chain was determined in a study of OX40 agonist ivuxolimab in advanced cancers. Turning to the study itself: The dose-escalation cohort was approximately 85% male, with a mean age of approximately 62 years, ranging about 23 to 90.

General observations from the study: Some nonresponders likewise displayed low normalized T-cell clonal expansion.

As to this clone: Its matching antigen is unknown.

There are 14 residues in the CDR3. Per the germline V gene, CDR1 is LNHDA and CDR2 is SQIVND (reference sequence). Deletions cut 5 bases from V and 5 bases from J, with 15 bases between. It was autoimmune disease history or systemic immunosuppression that excluded patients. The repertoire was sequenced with immunoSEQ multiplex PCR; TCRdb's copy has only in-frame clones and lacks some. This sample has some 41,000 clones, with 70% to 90% found just once. This chain uses TRBV19 with TRBJ1-1, with D possibly matching TRBD1 (6 bases). The sample consisted of CD4+ or CD8+ T cells sorted from blood, taken in a trial of the OX40 agonist ivuxolimab. This receptor was obtained from an adult with an advanced solid tumor such as melanoma, head and neck, liver or kidney cancer. The CDR3 is CASSRLGGRTEAFF. CDR3 in DNA: TGTGCCAGTAGTCGGCTAGGGGGGCGGACTGAAGCTTTCTTT.